This T cell receptor beta chain was profiled in a study of T cell clonality in common variable immunodeficiency. Replacement immunoglobulin had been given to every CVID subject for at least one year. Blood samples were heparinized, about 5 to 9 ml per donor. The CDR3 spans 11 residues. Germline V lookup: CDR1 DFQATT, CDR2 SNEGSKA (reference sequence). The V gene lost 0 bases and the J gene lost 6 bases, with 6 bases spanning the gap. With respect to this clone: Its antigen is unidentified. The read ends 3 residues early relative to the CDR3; the germline J gene fills the gap.

Study outcomes and limitations: Reportedly, TCR beta sequences from common variable immunodeficiency showed fewer deletions and N-nucleotide insertions.

Control and CVID samples contributed equal amounts of genomic DNA. This table comes from immunoSEQ multiplex PCR, and its TCRdb copy is limited to in-frame clones, with some not included. This set yields approximately 29,000 clones and no singletons; the top ten hold under 3.5%. Sequenced sample: peripheral blood mononuclear cells. This clonotype originated in a human donor with common variable immunodeficiency. V gene TRBV20-1 combines with J gene TRBJ2-7; no clear D. CDR3 bases read: TGCAGTGCTAGAGACACAGCCGAG. Translated: CSARDTAE. The full CDR3 protein is CSARDTAEQYF.